This T cell receptor beta chain originates from a study of T cell repertoires in cytomegalovirus infection. The wider study: Public TCR beta signature analysis indicated the presence of both CMV infection and matching HLA type. Study-wide points: People with CMV and the relevant HLA were identified by cumulative public TCR beta family frequency.

One entry per CDR3 protein, called by TCRdb with MiXCR from the reads. The table records roughly 280,000 distinct CDR3 sequences, 9.1% of them present only once. This clonotype has at least ten counts. Its antigen is unidentified. The sequence came from a human donor in good health (CMV status not recorded). Some clones in this sample may be carry-over from other donors' samples. Sequencing was carried out using PBMCs.

CDR3 DNA sequence: TGTGCCAGCAGCCAAAGGACAGGAGTGAACACTGAAGCTTTCTTT. The encoded protein is CASSQRTGVNTEAFF. The chain couples TRBV12-3 or TRBV12-4 to TRBJ1-1; 7 bases agree with TRBD1. The CDR3 length is 15 residues. Trimming cost V 6 bases and J 0 bases; bases outside gene matches: 7.